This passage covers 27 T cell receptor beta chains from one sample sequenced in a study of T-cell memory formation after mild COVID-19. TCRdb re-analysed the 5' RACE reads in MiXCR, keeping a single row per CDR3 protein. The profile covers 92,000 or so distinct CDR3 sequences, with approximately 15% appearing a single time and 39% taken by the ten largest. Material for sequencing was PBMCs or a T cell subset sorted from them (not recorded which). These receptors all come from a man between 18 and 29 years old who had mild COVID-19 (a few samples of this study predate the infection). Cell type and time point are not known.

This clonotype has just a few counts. The CDR3 sequence is CASSQGTGGSPLHF. The CDR3 nucleotides are TGTGCCAGCAGCCAAGGGACAGGGGGTTCACCCCTCCACTTT. The chain uses TRBV11-2 and TRBJ1-6, with TRBD1 matching over 11 bases. The germline V gene has CDR1 SGHAT and CDR2 FQNNGV. Trimming at V came to 5 bases and at J to 9 bases, leaving 3 bases not matched to a gene. This CDR3 contains 14 residues.

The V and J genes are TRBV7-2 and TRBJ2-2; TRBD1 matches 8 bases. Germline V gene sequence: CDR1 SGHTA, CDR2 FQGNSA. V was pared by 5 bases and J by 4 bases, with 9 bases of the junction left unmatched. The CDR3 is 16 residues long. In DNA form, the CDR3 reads TGTGCCAGCAGCCCGTGGACAGGGTTGGTCACCGGGGAGCTGTTTTTT. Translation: CASSPWTGLVTGELFF.

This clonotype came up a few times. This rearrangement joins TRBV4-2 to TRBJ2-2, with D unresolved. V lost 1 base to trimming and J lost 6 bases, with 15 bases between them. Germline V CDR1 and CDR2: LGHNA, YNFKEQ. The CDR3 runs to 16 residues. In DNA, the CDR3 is TGTGCCAGCAGCCAAGGTTTTTTGAGTTCTCCCGGGGAGCTGTTTTTT. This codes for CASSQGFLSSPGELFF.

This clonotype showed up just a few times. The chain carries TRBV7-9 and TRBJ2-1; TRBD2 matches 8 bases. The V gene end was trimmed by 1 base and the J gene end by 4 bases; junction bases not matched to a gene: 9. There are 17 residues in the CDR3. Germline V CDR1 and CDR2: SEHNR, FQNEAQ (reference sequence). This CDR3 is CASSLGRGGLPYNEQFF. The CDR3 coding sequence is TGTGCCAGCAGCTTAGGTCGCGGGGGGCTGCCATACAATGAGCAGTTCTTC.

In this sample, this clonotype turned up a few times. CDR3 sequence: CSVEEYNEGQANTEAFF. Here the CDR3 DNA reads TGCAGCGTTGAAGAATACAACGAGGGACAGGCGAACACTGAAGCTTTCTTT. V is TRBV29-1 and J is TRBJ1-1, with TRBD1 matching over 8 bases. Trimming took 0 bases from V and 1 from J; bases not matched to a gene: 10. Germline V lookup: CDR1 SQVTM, CDR2 ANQGSEA. This CDR3 comprises 17 residues.

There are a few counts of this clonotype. CDR3 sequence reads: CASTLGARADTQYF. CDR3 nucleotides: TGTGCCAGCACATTAGGGGCTAGGGCAGATACGCAGTATTTT. The chain joins TRBV6-2 or TRBV6-3 to TRBJ2-3; a weak D match, TRBD1 (5 bases). The CDR3 extends over 14 amino acids. V lost 7 bases to trimming and J lost 4 bases, with 15 bases between them. Germline loops: CDR1 MNHEY, CDR2 SVGEGT.

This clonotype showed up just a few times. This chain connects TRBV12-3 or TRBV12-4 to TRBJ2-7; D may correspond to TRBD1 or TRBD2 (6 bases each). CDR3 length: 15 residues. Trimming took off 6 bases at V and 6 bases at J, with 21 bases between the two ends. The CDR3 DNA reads TGTGCCAGCAGCCCGGGTAGAGGGGGGCTAAGCGAGCAGTACTTC. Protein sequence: CASSPGRGGLSEQYF.

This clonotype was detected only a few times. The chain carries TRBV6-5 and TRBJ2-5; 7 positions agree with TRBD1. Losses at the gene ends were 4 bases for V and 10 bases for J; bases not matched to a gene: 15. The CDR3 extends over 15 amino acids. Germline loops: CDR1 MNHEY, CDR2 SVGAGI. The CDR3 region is CASSLTTGLPRDQYF. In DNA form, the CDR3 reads TGTGCCAGCAGTTTGACGACAGGGCTGCCGAGGGACCAGTACTTC.

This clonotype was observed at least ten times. DNA of the CDR3: TGTGCCAGCAGCCACCGGGACAGGGGCCCAGATACGCAGTATTTT. Its protein is CASSHRDRGPDTQYF. The gene calls are TRBV6-5 and TRBJ2-3; 10 nucleotides align to TRBD1. V gave up 6 bases and J gave up 4 bases; unmatched junction bases: 7. There are 15 residues in the CDR3. Germline loops: CDR1 MNHEY, CDR2 SVGAGI.

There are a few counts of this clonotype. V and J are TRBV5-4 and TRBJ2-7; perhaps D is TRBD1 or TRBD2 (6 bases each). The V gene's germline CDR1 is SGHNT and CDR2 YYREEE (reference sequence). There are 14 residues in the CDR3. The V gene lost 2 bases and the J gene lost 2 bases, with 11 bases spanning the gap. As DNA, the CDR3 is TGTGCCAGCAGCTTTTCGGGGGCCCCCTACGAGCAGTACTTC. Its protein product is CASSFSGAPYEQYF. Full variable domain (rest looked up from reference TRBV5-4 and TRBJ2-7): ETGVTQSPTHLIKTRGQQVTLRCSSQSGHNTVSWYQQALGQGPQFIFQYYREEENGRGNFPPRFSGLQFPNYSSELNVNALELDDSALYLCASSFSGAPYEQYFGPGTRLTVT.

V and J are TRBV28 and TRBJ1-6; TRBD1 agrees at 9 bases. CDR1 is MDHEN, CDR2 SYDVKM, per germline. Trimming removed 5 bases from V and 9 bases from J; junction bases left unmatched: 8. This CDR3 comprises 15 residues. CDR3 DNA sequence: TGTGCCAGCAGTCTACCGGGACAGGGAGCTTCACCCCTCCACTTT. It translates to CASSLPGQGASPLHF.

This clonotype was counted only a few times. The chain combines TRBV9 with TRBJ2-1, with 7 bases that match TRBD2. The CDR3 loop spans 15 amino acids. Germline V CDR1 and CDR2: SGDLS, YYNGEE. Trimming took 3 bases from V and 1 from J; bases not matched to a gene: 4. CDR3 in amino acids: CASSGEGSSYNEQFF. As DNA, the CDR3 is TGTGCCAGCAGCGGGGAGGGGTCTTCCTACAATGAGCAGTTCTTC.

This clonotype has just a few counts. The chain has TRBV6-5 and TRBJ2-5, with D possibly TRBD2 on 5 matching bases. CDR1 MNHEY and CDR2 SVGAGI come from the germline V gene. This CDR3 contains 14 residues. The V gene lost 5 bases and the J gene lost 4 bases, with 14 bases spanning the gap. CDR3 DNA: TGTGCCAGCAGTAACCTCCGAGGACTAGAGACCCAGTACTTC. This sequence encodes CASSNLRGLETQYF.

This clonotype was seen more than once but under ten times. The CDR3 sequence is CASSLESNQPQHF. The CDR3 coding sequence is TGTGCCAGCAGCTTAGAAAGCAATCAGCCCCAGCATTTT. The gene calls are TRBV7-9 and TRBJ1-5; D gene unclear. The ends were cut back, 1 base at V and 1 base at J, with 2 bases in the middle. This CDR3 has 13 residues. The germline V gene has CDR1 SEHNR and CDR2 FQNEAQ (reference sequence).

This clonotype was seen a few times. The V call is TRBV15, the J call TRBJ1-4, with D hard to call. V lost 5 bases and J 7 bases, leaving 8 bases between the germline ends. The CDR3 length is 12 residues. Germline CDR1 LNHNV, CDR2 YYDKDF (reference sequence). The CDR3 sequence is CATSGLFEKLFF. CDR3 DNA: TGTGCCACCAGCGGACTTTTTGAAAAACTGTTTTTT. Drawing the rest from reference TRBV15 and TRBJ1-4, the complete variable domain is DAMVIQNPRYQVTQFGKPVTLSCSQTLNHNVMYWYQQKSSQAPKLLFHYYDKDFNNEADTPDNFQSRRPNTSFCFLDIRSPGLGDTAMYLCATSGLFEKLFFGSGTQLSVL.

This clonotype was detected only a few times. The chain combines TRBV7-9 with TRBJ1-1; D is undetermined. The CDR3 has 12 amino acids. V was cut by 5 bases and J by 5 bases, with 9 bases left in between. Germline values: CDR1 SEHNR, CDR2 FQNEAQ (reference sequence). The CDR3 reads CASSPGWTEAFF. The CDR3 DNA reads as TGTGCCAGCAGCCCTGGCTGGACTGAAGCTTTCTTT.

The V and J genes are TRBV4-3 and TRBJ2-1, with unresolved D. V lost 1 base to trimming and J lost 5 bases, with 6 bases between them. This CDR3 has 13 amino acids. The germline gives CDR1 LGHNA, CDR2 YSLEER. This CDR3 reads CASSQGAHNEQFF. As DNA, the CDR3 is TGCGCCAGCAGCCAAGGGGCCCACAATGAGCAGTTCTTC.

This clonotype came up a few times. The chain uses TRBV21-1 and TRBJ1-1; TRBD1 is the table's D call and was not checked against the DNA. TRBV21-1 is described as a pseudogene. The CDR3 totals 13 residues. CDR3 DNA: TGTGCCAGCAGCAAAGATAGGGACCGTGAGGCTTTCTTT. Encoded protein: CASSKDRDREAFF.

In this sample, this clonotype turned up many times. CDR3 sequence: CASSLRRGLAGGNEQFF. The CDR3 DNA reads as TGTGCCAGCAGCTTAAGACGCGGACTAGCGGGGGGCAATGAGCAGTTCTTC. This sequence joins TRBV7-7 and TRBJ2-1, with 14 nucleotides matching TRBD2. Germline V gene lookup returns CDR1 SSHAT and CDR2 FNYEAQ (reference sequence). J lost 6 bases, V lost 2 bases, and 6 bases had no gene match. This CDR3 is 17 amino acids long. Combining the CDR3 with reference TRBV7-7 and TRBJ2-1 gives the whole variable domain GAGVSQSPRYKVTKRGQDVTLRCDPISSHATLYWYQQALGQGPEFLTYFNYEAQPDKSGLPSDRFSAERPEGSISTLTIQRTEQRDSAMYRCASSLRRGLAGGNEQFFGPGTRLTVL.

The CDR3 region is CASLRGEMYEQYF. The CDR3 nucleotides read TGTGCCAGCTTAAGGGGAGAAATGTACGAGCAGTACTTC. V is TRBV11-2 and J is TRBJ2-7; D may correspond to TRBD1 or TRBD2 (5 bases each). Germline V lookup: CDR1 SGHAT, CDR2 FQNNGV. The length of the CDR3 is 13 residues. V was cut by 8 bases and J by 4 bases, with 15 bases left in between.

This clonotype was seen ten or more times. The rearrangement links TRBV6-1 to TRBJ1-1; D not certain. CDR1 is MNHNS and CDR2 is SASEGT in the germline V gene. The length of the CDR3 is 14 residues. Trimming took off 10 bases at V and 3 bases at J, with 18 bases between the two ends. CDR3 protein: CATDSKETHTEAFF. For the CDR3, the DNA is TGTGCCACCGACTCCAAGGAGACCCACACTGAAGCTTTCTTT.

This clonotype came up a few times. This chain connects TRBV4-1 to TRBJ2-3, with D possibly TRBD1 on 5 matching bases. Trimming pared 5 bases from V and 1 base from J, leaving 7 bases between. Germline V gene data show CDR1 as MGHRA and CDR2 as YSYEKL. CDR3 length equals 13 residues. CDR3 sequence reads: CASSSRGTDTQYF. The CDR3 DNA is TGCGCCAGCAGCTCCAGGGGCACAGATACGCAGTATTTT.

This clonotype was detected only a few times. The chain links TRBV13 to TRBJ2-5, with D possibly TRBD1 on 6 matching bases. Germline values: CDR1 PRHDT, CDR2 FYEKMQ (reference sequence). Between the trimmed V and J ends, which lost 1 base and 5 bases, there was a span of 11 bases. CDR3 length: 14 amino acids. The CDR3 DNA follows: TGTGCCAGCAGCTTAGAACAGGGATGGGAGACCCAGTACTTC. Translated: CASSLEQGWETQYF. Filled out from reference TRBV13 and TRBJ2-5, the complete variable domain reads AAGVIQSPRHLIKEKRETATLKCYPIPRHDTVYWYQQGPGQDPQFLISFYEKMQSDKGSIPDRFSAQQFSDYHSELNMSSLELGDSALYFCASSLEQGWETQYFGPGTRLLVL.

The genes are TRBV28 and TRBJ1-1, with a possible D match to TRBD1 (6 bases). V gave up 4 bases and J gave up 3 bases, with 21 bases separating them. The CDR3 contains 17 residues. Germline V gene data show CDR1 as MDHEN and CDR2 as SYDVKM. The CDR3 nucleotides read TGTGCCAGCAGTTGGCCGTTGGGCAGGGGCTTTGACACTGAAGCTTTCTTT. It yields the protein CASSWPLGRGFDTEAFF. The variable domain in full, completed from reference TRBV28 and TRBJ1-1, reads DVKVTQSSRYLVKRTGEKVFLECVQDMDHENMFWYRQDPGLGLRLIYFSYDVKMKEKGDIPEGYSVSREKKERFSLILESASTNQTSMYLCASSWPLGRGFDTEAFFGQGTRLTVV.

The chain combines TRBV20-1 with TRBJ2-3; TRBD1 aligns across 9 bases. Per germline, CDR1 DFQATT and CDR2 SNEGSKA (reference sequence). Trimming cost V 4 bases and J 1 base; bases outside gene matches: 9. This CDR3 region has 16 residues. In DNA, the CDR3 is TGCAGTGCTAACGGACAGGGGCCGGTTCGCACAGATACGCAGTATTTT. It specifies CSANGQGPVRTDTQYF.

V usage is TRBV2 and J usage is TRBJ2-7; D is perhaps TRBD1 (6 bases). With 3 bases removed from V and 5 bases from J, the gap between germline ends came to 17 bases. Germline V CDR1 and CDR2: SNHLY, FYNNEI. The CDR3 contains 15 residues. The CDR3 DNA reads TGTGCCAGCAGTGAGGGCACAGGGACACCCCACGAGCAGTACGTC. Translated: CASSEGTGTPHEQYV.

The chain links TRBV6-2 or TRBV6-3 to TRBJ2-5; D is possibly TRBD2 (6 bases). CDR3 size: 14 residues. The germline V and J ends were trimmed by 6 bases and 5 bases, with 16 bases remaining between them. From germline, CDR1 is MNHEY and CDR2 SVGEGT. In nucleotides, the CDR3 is TGTGCCAGCAGGCGACCCGGGAGTTGGGAGACCCAGTACTTC. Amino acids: CASRRPGSWETQYF.